The clone carrying this T cell receptor beta chain has just a few counts. The antigen is unknown. These data originate in a study of B cell selection in AIRE deficiency. General study findings and limits: CDR3s were shorter in shared Treg sequences, reflecting few non-templated nucleotide insertions. Approximately 30% of healthy-donor shared Treg TCRbeta sequences appeared in patient Tconv cells.

Conventional CD4 T cells were sorted as CD4+CD127+ cells. Control samples were from healthy, unrelated donors. Only in-frame clones appear in the TCRdb table, and some are missing; sequencing was by immunoSEQ multiplex PCR. The data hold 20,000 to 30,000 clones, with around 96% observed a single time. Germline V CDR1 and CDR2: SNHLY, FYNNEI. V lost 3 bases to trimming and J lost 8 bases, with 8 bases between them. CDR3 size: 13 residues. This receptor was taken from a human donor in good health. Sequenced input: CD4+CD127+ conventional T cells sorted from PBMCs. The chain recombines TRBV2 with TRBJ1-6; no definite D call. CDR3 coding DNA: TGTGCCAGCAGTGATTCATCCCATTCACCCCTCCACTTT. Translating it yields CASSDSSHSPLHF. Complete variable domain (other parts from reference TRBV2 and TRBJ1-6): EPEVTQTPSHQVTQMGQEVILRCVPISNHLYFYWYRQILGQKVEFLVSFYNNEISEKSEIFDDQFSVERPDGSNFTLKIRSTKLEDSAMYFCASSDSSHSPLHFGNGTRLTVT.